Included here is one TCR beta chain sequence, with context. What it binds is unknown. In germline, CDR1 is SNHLY, CDR2 FYNNEI. This CDR3 has 14 amino acids. The V gene lost 8 bases and the J gene lost 3 bases, with 13 bases spanning the gap. TCR beta CDR3 sequences were amplified from RNA transcripts. In the first-round RT-PCR of the TCR CDR3, the HTBI primer set was used. From the multiplex PCR reads, TCRdb called clonotypes with MiXCR, one entry per CDR3 protein. The sample holds 560,000 or so distinct CDR3 sequences, roughly 50% seen once. This entry belongs to a study of T cells in Graves' hyperthyroidism and ophthalmopathy. General study findings and limits: A model using 13 V-J features told ophthalmopathy apart from stable hyperthyroidism.

The chain joins TRBV2 to TRBJ1-4, with D hard to call. The TCR sequence derives from a woman younger than 35 with Graves' hyperthyroidism. The sequencing input was peripheral blood or thyroid tissue (not recorded which). CDR3 residues: CASQLEAANEKLFF. CDR3 DNA: TGTGCCAGCCAGTTAGAGGCGGCTAATGAAAAACTGTTTTTT. Complete variable domain (other parts from reference TRBV2 and TRBJ1-4): EPEVTQTPSHQVTQMGQEVILRCVPISNHLYFYWYRQILGQKVEFLVSFYNNEISEKSEIFDDQFSVERPDGSNFTLKIRSTKLEDSAMYFCASQLEAANEKLFFGSGTQLSVL.